A single sample is the source of the 22 T cell receptor beta chains below, sequenced in a study of T cell responses to AZD1222 COVID-19 vaccine. Assay used: immunoSEQ multiplex PCR; TCRdb lists only in-frame clones, some missing. The profile shows about 120,000 clones, around 90% of them singletons. Sample: peripheral blood, taken on day 0 of AZD1222 vaccination. The receptors were gathered from an adult in good health.

The CDR3 is CASSRRLAGGTTDTQYF. The CDR3 nucleotides are TGTGCCAGCTCACGCCGACTAGCGGGAGGCACCACAGATACGCAGTATTTT. The rearrangement uses TRBV18 and TRBJ2-3; TRBD2 matches 13 bases. The CDR3 extends over 17 amino acids. CDR1 KGHSH and CDR2 LQKENI come from the germline V gene. V dropped 4 bases and J dropped 2; count of bases not matched to a gene: 6.

The chain recombines TRBV19 with TRBJ1-1, with D uncertain. V dropped 5 bases and J dropped 1 base, with 8 bases sitting between them. This CDR3 is 13 amino acids long. Germline lookup yields CDR1 LNHDA and CDR2 SQIVND (reference sequence). This CDR3 reads CASSAVENTEAFF. The CDR3 region has the DNA TGTGCCAGTAGTGCTGTGGAGAACACTGAAGCTTTCTTT. The full variable domain, in which reference TRBV19 and TRBJ1-1 provide the parts outside the CDR3, is DGGITQSPKYLFRKEGQNVTLSCEQNLNHDAMYWYRQDPGQGLRLIYYSQIVNDFQKGDIAEGYSVSREKKESFPLTVTSAQKNPTAFYLCASSAVENTEAFFGQGTRLTVV.

The V call is TRBV12-3 or TRBV12-4, the J call TRBJ1-3; D uncertain. The CDR3 contains 13 residues. Trimming removed 3 bases from V and 5 bases from J, with 8 bases in between. CDR3 loop: CASSFAARNTIYF. The CDR3 nucleotides are TGTGCCAGCAGTTTCGCAGCCCGAAACACCATATATTTT.

This rearrangement joins TRBV9 to TRBJ1-6; no firm D call. The germline gives CDR1 SGDLS, CDR2 YYNGEE. This CDR3 contains 13 residues. V gave up 1 base and J gave up 5 bases, with 4 bases separating them. The CDR3 DNA sequence: TGTGCCAGCAGCGTAAGGGATAATTCACCCCTCCACTTT. Amino acids: CASSVRDNSPLHF.

The gene calls are TRBV27 and TRBJ2-2; TRBD2 matches at 8 bases. Per germline, CDR1 MNHEY and CDR2 SMNVEV (reference sequence). The CDR3 totals 13 residues. With 7 bases clipped from V and 7 bases from J, the junction kept 5 bases outside the gene matches. CDR3 sequence (DNA): TGTGCCAGCACTCGACTAGCGTTCGGGGAGCTGTTTTTT. It is translated as CASTRLAFGELFF.

The V and J genes are TRBV5-1 and TRBJ2-1, with D perhaps TRBD2 (7 bases). The CDR3 loop spans 15 amino acids. Germline V gene data show CDR1 as SGHRS and CDR2 as YFSETQ. Trimming pared 4 bases from V and 3 bases from J, leaving 14 bases between. CDR3 DNA sequence: TGCGCCAGCAGCCCCGGCGGGGGCGACTACAATGAGCAGTTCTTC. The encoded protein is CASSPGGGDYNEQFF. The full variable domain, rest sourced from reference TRBV5-1 and TRBJ2-1, is KAGVTQTPRYLIKTRGQQVTLSCSPISGHRSVSWYQQTPGQGLQFLFEYFSETQRNKGNFPGRFSGRQFSNSRSEMNVSTLELGDSALYLCASSPGGGDYNEQFFGPGTRLTVL.

This clone was counted a single time. This chain links TRBV5-1 with TRBJ2-7, with TRBD1 identical over 7 bases. The CDR3 spans 13 residues. CDR1 is SGHRS and CDR2 is YFSETQ in the germline V gene. The V and J ends lost 3 bases and 5 bases, in that order; junction bases with no gene match: 5. CDR3 protein: CASSWGTVDEQYF. The DNA of the CDR3 is TGCGCCAGCAGCTGGGGGACAGTGGACGAGCAGTACTTC.

V gene TRBV5-1 combines with J gene TRBJ2-2; no firm D call. Trimming removed 4 bases at V and 6 bases at J, with 10 bases between. The CDR3 has 13 amino acids. CDR1 is SGHRS, CDR2 YFSETQ, per germline. The CDR3 nucleotides read TGCGCCAGCAGCCTGGTCGTTTCCGGGGAGCTGTTTTTT. Translated: CASSLVVSGELFF.

J is TRBJ2-7 and V is TRBV30; 10 bases align to TRBD2. The J segment lost 2 bases and the V segment lost 0 bases, leaving 7 bases of the junction unmatched. Germline CDR1 reads GTSNPN; CDR2 reads SVGIG (reference sequence). The CDR3 totals 16 residues. The CDR3 reads CAWSVVAGGHTYEQYF. As DNA, the CDR3 is TGTGCCTGGAGTGTAGTAGCGGGGGGCCATACCTACGAGCAGTACTTC.

This clone occurred once. The DNA of the CDR3 is TGTGCCAGCAGCCGGGGACGGATAGGAGTTAACTATGGCTACACCTTC. Protein product: CASSRGRIGVNYGYTF. The gene calls are TRBV11-1 and TRBJ1-2; D is perhaps TRBD1 (5 bases). In germline, CDR1 is SGHAT, CDR2 FQDESV (reference sequence). Trimming stripped 5 bases from V and 1 base from J, with 17 bases between. This CDR3 is built from 16 residues. Using reference TRBV11-1 and TRBJ1-2 for the parts outside the CDR3, the full variable domain is EAEVAQSPRYKITEKSQAVAFWCDPISGHATLYWYRQILGQGPELLVQFQDESVVDDSQLPKDRFSAERLKGVDSTLKIQPAELGDSAMYLCASSRGRIGVNYGYTFGSGTRLTVV.

This chain connects TRBV5-1 to TRBJ1-1; TRBD1 is a possible D gene (5 bases). Trimming took off 7 bases at V and 0 bases at J, with 10 bases between the two ends. Germline-derived CDR1 and CDR2 are SGHRS and YFSETQ. The CDR3 is 13 residues long. The CDR3 reads CASYDSMNTEAFF. CDR3 bases: TGCGCCAGCTACGACAGTATGAACACTGAAGCTTTCTTT.

The chain recombines TRBV18 with TRBJ2-5; tentatively, D is TRBD1 (5 bases). Per the germline V gene, CDR1 is KGHSH and CDR2 is LQKENI. Trimming removed 0 bases at V and 2 bases at J, with 10 bases between. This CDR3 comprises 15 residues. In nucleotides, the CDR3 is TGTGCCAGCTCACCACCGATGCGACAGCAAGAGACCCAGTACTTC. Protein product: CASSPPMRQQETQYF.

This clone showed up just a few times. V is TRBV2 and J is TRBJ1-5; TRBD1 is a possible D gene (5 bases). The CDR3 sequence is 13 residues long. Trimming stripped 8 bases from V and 6 bases from J, with 14 bases between. Germline CDR1 is SNHLY and CDR2 is FYNNEI. CDR3 sequence: CASEFGGSQPQHF. The CDR3 nucleotides are TGTGCCAGCGAGTTCGGGGGTAGTCAGCCCCAGCATTTT.

The CDR3 region is CASSRLNRAPEAFF. CDR3 coding DNA: TGTGCCAGCAGCCGACTGAACAGGGCCCCTGAAGCTTTCTTT. This sequence joins TRBV21-1 and TRBJ1-1; the table's D gene call, TRBD1, was not cross checked with the DNA. TRBV21-1 is a recognized pseudogene. The CDR3 runs to 14 residues.

The rearrangement uses TRBV6-5 and TRBJ2-2, with unresolved D. V lost 0 bases to trimming and J lost 3 bases, with 11 bases between them. Germline assignment: CDR1 MNHEY and CDR2 SVGAGI. The length of the CDR3 is 16 residues. The CDR3 loop is CASSYSGVLDTGELFF. CDR3 DNA sequence: TGTGCCAGCAGTTACTCTGGGGTCTTAGACACCGGGGAGCTGTTTTTT.

This clone was counted a single time. The rearrangement joins TRBV4-2 to TRBJ1-4, with a tentative D call TRBD1 (5 bases). The V and J ends lost 0 bases and 4 bases respectively, with 18 bases between them. Germline V gene lookup returns CDR1 LGHNA and CDR2 YNFKEQ. The CDR3 contains 18 residues. In nucleotides, the CDR3 is TGTGCCAGCAGCCAAGATGCCGGGCCAGGGCGCGATAATGAAAAACTGTTTTTT. Amino acid sequence: CASSQDAGPGRDNEKLFF.

V is TRBV5-4 and J is TRBJ2-1, with D unresolved. In germline, CDR1 is SGHNT, CDR2 YYREEE (reference sequence). The V end lost 0 bases, the J end lost 10 bases, and 17 bases lay between the germline ends. The CDR3 contains 15 residues. CDR3 sequence: CASSLGDFPLREQFF. The CDR3 DNA sequence: TGTGCCAGCAGCTTGGGAGACTTTCCTTTGCGCGAGCAGTTCTTC.

This chain links TRBV2 with TRBJ2-1; tentatively, D is TRBD1 (6 bases). The CDR3 spans 19 residues. Looked up from germline, CDR1 is SNHLY and CDR2 is FYNNEI. V was clipped by 8 bases and J by 5 bases, with 31 bases between them. The CDR3 DNA reads TGTGCCAGCCCTATAGCAGTTAATTCCCTTCTCGAGGGGGACAATGAGCAGTTCTTC. This translates into CASPIAVNSLLEGDNEQFF.

This chain links TRBV7-2 with TRBJ1-5, with D hard to call. V was clipped by 1 base and J by 2 bases, with 3 bases between them. Looked up from germline, CDR1 is SGHTA and CDR2 is FQGNSA. This CDR3 contains 13 residues. The CDR3 here is CASSLERNQPQHF. The DNA of the CDR3 is TGTGCCAGCAGCTTAGAGCGCAATCAGCCCCAGCATTTT.

The rearrangement links TRBV30 to TRBJ2-7, with TRBD1 matching over 11 bases. Germline CDR1 GTSNPN, CDR2 SVGIG (reference sequence). The CDR3 loop spans 15 amino acids. V trimming: 6 bases; J trimming: 2 bases; junction bases outside the gene matches: 9. This chain's CDR3 is CACAHRDRGTYEQYF. DNA of the CDR3: TGTGCCTGTGCCCACCGGGACAGGGGGACCTACGAGCAGTACTTC.

J is TRBJ2-7 and V is TRBV10-2; perhaps TRBD1 as D (6 bases). V dropped 8 bases and J dropped 2 bases, with 16 bases sitting between them. This CDR3 comprises 14 residues. In germline, CDR1 is WSHSY, CDR2 SAAADI. In DNA, the CDR3 is TGCGCCAGCTGCCCGCTTGGACAGACCTACGAGCAGTACTTC. This translates into CASCPLGQTYEQYF.

The rearrangement uses TRBV6-5 and TRBJ2-2, with D possibly matching TRBD1 (6 bases). V lost 0 bases and J 0 bases, leaving 8 bases between the germline ends. The CDR3 has 16 residues. Per the germline V gene, CDR1 is MNHEY and CDR2 is SVGAGI. This chain's CDR3 is CASSYSGGTNTGELFF. CDR3 coding DNA: TGTGCCAGCAGTTACTCAGGGGGAACGAACACCGGGGAGCTGTTTTTT.